This T cell receptor (beta chain) derives from a study of metastatic and nonmetastatic thyroid tumors. TCRdb re-called the PCR reads with MiXCR. This table has 6,100 or so clones, approximately 31% appearing once. The V gene end was trimmed by 8 bases and the J gene end by 5 bases; junction bases not matched to a gene: 8. The V gene's germline CDR1 is LGHDT and CDR2 YNNKEL (reference sequence). The CDR3 contains 15 residues. Not a single patient had been given any form of treatment at any point before undergoing thyroid surgery. The receptor's source is a male donor with papillary thyroid cancer or a benign thyroid nodule (not recorded which). Some clones in this sample may be carry-over from other donors' samples. This chain uses TRBV3-1 with TRBJ2-1; 11 bases line up with TRBD2. The sequencing input was adjacent normal tissue. CDR3 DNA sequence: TGTGCCAGCGGGGGAATAGCGGGAGGGGACAATGAGCAGTTCTTC. This codes for CASGGIAGGDNEQFF.